The 20 T cell receptor beta chains below come from one sample, sequenced in a study of beta chain features in type 1 diabetes. General study points: Within each of all four CD4+ subsets, Type 1 diabetes patients had TCRB CDR3s that were moderately but significantly shorter.

Which antigens these TCRs recognize remains unknown. The entirety of the isolated RNA underwent reverse transcription, so expressed TCRB transcripts were sequenced. Sequencing was performed with immunoSEQ multiplex PCR; in TCRdb, only in-frame clones are kept and a portion is missing. The sample gives a few hundred thousand clones, 10% to 15% of which show up once; 0.008% to 0.011% is in the top ten. Sequences were obtained from naive CD4+ T cells from blood. Receptor source: a woman between 18 and 29 years old with type 1 diabetes.

The chain recombines TRBV10-3 with TRBJ2-2, with D possibly matching TRBD1 (6 bases). The V end lost 8 bases, the J end lost 3 bases, and 13 bases lay between the germline ends. The CDR3 loop spans 14 amino acids. Germline V CDR1 and CDR2: ENHRY, SYGVKD. The CDR3 region has the DNA TGTGCCATCGGGGGCTTAGTCGACACCGGGGAGCTGTTTTTT. Its protein is CAIGGLVDTGELFF.

The chain has TRBV7-9 and TRBJ1-4, with TRBD1 matching over 7 bases. The germline V gene encodes CDR1 SEHNR and CDR2 FQNEAQ (reference sequence). The CDR3 has 15 residues. After removal of 1 base from V and 6 bases from J, the junction contained 5 bases not matched to a gene. The CDR3 bases are TGTGCCAGCAGCTTAGAAACAGGGGCGTATGAAAAACTGTTTTTT. Translated, it gives CASSLETGAYEKLFF.

This clone occurred a few times. V and J are TRBV5-4 and TRBJ2-1, with TRBD2 matching over 10 bases. Germline loops: CDR1 SGHNT, CDR2 YYREEE (reference sequence). This CDR3 has 17 residues. Losses at the gene ends were 0 bases for V and 7 bases for J; bases not matched to a gene: 10. The CDR3 nucleotides are TGTGCCAGCAGCTTGGCCCCAGCGGGAGGGCCATCAAATGAGCAGTTCTTC. Translation: CASSLAPAGGPSNEQFF. Together with reference TRBV5-4 and TRBJ2-1, the CDR3 gives the full variable domain: ETGVTQSPTHLIKTRGQQVTLRCSSQSGHNTVSWYQQALGQGPQFIFQYYREEENGRGNFPPRFSGLQFPNYSSELNVNALELDDSALYLCASSLAPAGGPSNEQFFGPGTRLTVL.

The genes are TRBV5-1 and TRBJ2-1; TRBD1 might be the D (6 bases). The CDR3 loop spans 12 amino acids. Germline V gives CDR1 SGHRS, CDR2 YFSETQ. V lost 3 bases to trimming and J lost 10 bases, with 11 bases between them. This chain's CDR3 is CASSSTGGEQFF. The CDR3 DNA reads as TGCGCCAGCAGCTCGACAGGTGGAGAGCAGTTCTTC.

The V call is TRBV2, the J call TRBJ1-2; TRBD1 might be the D (6 bases). The CDR3 covers 14 residues. From germline, CDR1 is SNHLY and CDR2 FYNNEI. V lost 6 bases and J lost 1, with 12 bases in between. In DNA form, the CDR3 reads TGTGCCAGCAGAGCGGACAGCCATAACTATGGCTACACCTTC. This sequence encodes CASRADSHNYGYTF.

The chain recombines TRBV28 with TRBJ2-3, with 8 positions matching TRBD1. This CDR3 contains 14 residues. Trimming removed 10 bases from V and 6 bases from J; junction bases left unmatched: 12. CDR1 and CDR2 (germline): MDHEN, SYDVKM. CDR3 sequence reads: CAIAEAGGRDTQYF. CDR3 sequence (DNA): TGTGCCATCGCAGAGGCAGGGGGCAGGGATACGCAGTATTTT.

This rearrangement joins TRBV15 to TRBJ2-1, with D unclear. Germline-derived CDR1 and CDR2 are LNHNV and YYDKDF (reference sequence). Trimming cost V 1 base and J 4 bases, with 14 bases left between them. The length of the CDR3 is 16 residues. The CDR3 sequence is CATSRGIASRYNEQFF. DNA for the CDR3: TGTGCCACCAGCAGAGGAATAGCATCAAGGTACAATGAGCAGTTCTTC.

The chain couples TRBV29-1 to TRBJ2-3; 11 bases match TRBD1. Germline V lookup: CDR1 SQVTM, CDR2 ANQGSEA. This CDR3 contains 16 residues. V lost 6 bases, J lost 3 bases, and 11 bases stayed unmatched. CDR3 DNA: TGCAGCGTCCCATTAGGAGGACAGGGGGCGACAGATACGCAGTATTTT. Translation gives CSVPLGGQGATDTQYF.

This clone appeared a few times. The chain employs TRBV5-4 and TRBJ1-5; a weak D match, TRBD1 (5 bases). This CDR3 contains 15 residues. V lost 0 bases and J 5 bases, leaving 12 bases between the germline ends. The V gene's germline CDR1 is SGHNT and CDR2 YYREEE (reference sequence). The CDR3 reads CASSLGAGFDQPQHF. Here the CDR3 DNA reads TGTGCCAGCAGCTTGGGGGCAGGGTTCGATCAGCCCCAGCATTTT.

V usage is TRBV7-9 and J usage is TRBJ2-7; the D gene is possibly TRBD1 (5 bases). Germline V gives CDR1 SEHNR, CDR2 FQNEAQ (reference sequence). The CDR3 is 14 amino acids. The V end was cut by 2 bases, the J end by 2 bases, with 10 bases between. CDR3 in amino acids: CASSLSPGPYEQYF. The CDR3 nucleotides read TGTGCCAGCAGCTTATCTCCAGGGCCCTACGAGCAGTACTTC.

This rearrangement joins TRBV7-2 to TRBJ2-3, with 9 bases aligning to TRBD2. Per the germline V gene, CDR1 is SGHTA and CDR2 is FQGNSA. V gave up 5 bases and J gave up 2 bases; unmatched junction bases: 11. The CDR3 runs 17 residues. The CDR3 bases are TGTGCCAGCAGCCAAGACGCCCTAGCGGGGAACACAGATACGCAGTATTTT. This codes for CASSQDALAGNTDTQYF.

This clone was counted between two and nine times. The rearrangement uses TRBV11-3 and TRBJ2-5; a possible D gene is TRBD1 (5 bases). CDR3 length: 13 amino acids. Germline V gene sequence: CDR1 SGHNT, CDR2 YENEEA. V gave up 3 bases and J gave up 7 bases, with 12 bases separating them. CDR3 sequence reads: CASSLNRLGTQYF. The DNA of the CDR3 is TGTGCCAGCAGCTTGAACAGGTTGGGGACCCAGTACTTC.

The V gene is TRBV7-8, the J gene TRBJ2-1, with D possibly TRBD1 on 6 matching bases. CDR1 and CDR2 from the germline V gene are SGHVS and FQNEAQ. V was pared by 5 bases and J by 3 bases, with 14 bases between. There are 15 residues in the CDR3. The CDR3 sequence is CASSQRGSVYNEQFF. The CDR3 DNA reads TGTGCCAGCAGCCAAAGGGGGTCCGTCTACAATGAGCAGTTCTTC.

The chain joins TRBV7-2 to TRBJ1-2; unclear D gene. Germline values: CDR1 SGHTA, CDR2 FQGNSA. The length of the CDR3 is 13 residues. V was trimmed by 7 bases and J by 4 bases, leaving 13 bases between them. The CDR3 reads CASTLGGSYGYTF. Here the CDR3 DNA reads TGTGCCAGCACCCTAGGTGGCAGCTATGGCTACACCTTC.

The gene calls are TRBV5-1 and TRBJ2-3, with a tentative D call TRBD2 (6 bases). Germline assignment: CDR1 SGHRS and CDR2 YFSETQ. The CDR3 loop spans 15 amino acids. V shed 0 bases and J shed 5 bases, with 13 bases lying between them. CDR3 sequence (DNA): TGCGCCAGCAGCTTGGATGGCGGGACGGGAGATACGCAGTATTTT. Its protein product is CASSLDGGTGDTQYF. Complete variable domain (other parts from reference TRBV5-1 and TRBJ2-3): KAGVTQTPRYLIKTRGQQVTLSCSPISGHRSVSWYQQTPGQGLQFLFEYFSETQRNKGNFPGRFSGRQFSNSRSEMNVSTLELGDSALYLCASSLDGGTGDTQYFGPGTRLTVL.

The chain recombines TRBV5-6 with TRBJ2-7; D possibly corresponds to TRBD1 (5 bases). Per germline, CDR1 SGHDT and CDR2 YYEEEE. The CDR3 consists of 14 residues. The ends were cut back, 0 bases at V and 3 bases at J, with 10 bases in the middle. CDR3 DNA sequence: TGTGCCAGCAGCTTGGGACAGATCCGCTACGAGCAGTACTTC. Translated: CASSLGQIRYEQYF. The full variable domain, rest sourced from reference TRBV5-6 and TRBJ2-7, is DAGVTQSPTHLIKTRGQQVTLRCSPKSGHDTVSWYQQALGQGPQFIFQYYEEEERQRGNFPDRFSGHQFPNYSSELNVNALLLGDSALYLCASSLGQIRYEQYFGPGTRLTVT.

V is TRBV19 and J is TRBJ1-2, with a weak D call TRBD1 (6 bases). This CDR3 is 14 amino acids long. The V end lost 10 bases, the J end lost 7 bases, and 22 bases lay between the germline ends. From germline, CDR1 is LNHDA and CDR2 SQIVND (reference sequence). The CDR3 sequence is CATFRGGARGGYTF. The CDR3 region has the DNA TGTGCCACCTTCCGAGGGGGGGCCCGCGGTGGCTACACCTTC.

This clone appeared a few times. This chain links TRBV11-3 with TRBJ2-1; tentative D call: TRBD2 (6 bases). From germline, CDR1 is SGHNT and CDR2 YENEEA. The V and J ends lost 4 bases and 1 base respectively, with 11 bases between them. The CDR3 totals 15 residues. CDR3 coding DNA: TGTGCCAGCAGCTCTGCGGGGTGGTCCTACAATGAGCAGTTCTTC. This gives the protein CASSSAGWSYNEQFF. Combining the CDR3 with reference TRBV11-3 and TRBJ2-1 gives the whole variable domain EAGVVQSPRYKIIEKKQPVAFWCNPISGHNTLYWYLQNLGQGPELLIRYENEEAVDDSQLPKDRFSAERLKGVDSTLKIQPAELGDSAVYLCASSSAGWSYNEQFFGPGTRLTVL.

The rearrangement uses TRBV9 and TRBJ2-5; TRBD1 matches 7 bases. Germline V gene data show CDR1 as SGDLS and CDR2 as YYNGEE. This CDR3 spans 17 amino acids. V shed 4 bases and J 2 bases; nucleotides not matched to a gene: 14. The CDR3 DNA reads TGTGCCAGCAGCCTCCACTTGGGGACAGCTGTGCAAGAGACCCAGTACTTC. This codes for CASSLHLGTAVQETQYF. Variable domain in full (rest from reference TRBV9 and TRBJ2-5): DSGVTQTPKHLITATGQRVTLRCSPRSGDLSVYWYQQSLDQGLQFLIQYYNGEERAKGNILERFSAQQFPDLHSELNLSSLELGDSALYFCASSLHLGTAVQETQYFGPGTRLLVL.

V usage is TRBV18 and J usage is TRBJ2-1; 7 bases are a match to TRBD1. The length of the CDR3 is 15 residues. Germline assignment: CDR1 KGHSH and CDR2 LQKENI. V trimming: 6 bases; J trimming: 5 bases; junction bases outside the gene matches: 10. CDR3 amino acids: CASSPKGAGDNEQFF. The CDR3 DNA reads TGTGCCAGCTCGCCCAAGGGGGCAGGGGACAATGAGCAGTTCTTC.